The T cell receptor (beta chain) under discussion was sequenced for a study of regulatory T cells in long-lasting Graves disease. Time point meaning: newly diagnosed GD, antithyroid drugs for less than 3 months. TCR sequences were obtained from RNA taken from PBMCs. This CDR3 spans 15 amino acids. From germline, CDR1 is SGHRS and CDR2 YFSETQ. Trimming took 1 base from V and 3 from J; bases not matched to a gene: 3. Sequencing libraries for TCR beta were prepared with iRepertoire HTBI primers and Arm-PCR of CDR3 regions. TCRdb reanalysed the multiplex PCR reads using MiXCR and keeps one entry per CDR3 protein. The table includes 350,000 to 500,000 distinct CDR3 sequences, over 15% detected once. The table lists this clonotype with many counts. Separately, the same data were catalogued under a study of T cells in Graves' hyperthyroidism and ophthalmopathy. From that paper: Exclusion followed for patients with uncontrolled infection, other autoimmune disease, pregnancy or lactation.

This receptor was obtained from a woman aged 25 to 45 with Graves disease. The specimen was peripheral blood mononuclear cells (PBMCs), collected at new diagnosis, from a patient treated with antithyroid drugs. V is TRBV5-1 and J is TRBJ2-1; 8 bases are shared with TRBD2. The CDR3 DNA is TGCGCCAGCAGCTTGAATCTAGCGGGCTACAATGAGCAGTTCTTC. It yields the protein CASSLNLAGYNEQFF.